Listed here are 19 T cell receptor beta chains from one sample, sequenced in a study of CD8 T cells in ankylosing spondylitis. TCRdb passed the 5' RACE reads through MiXCR, listing each CDR3 protein once. The sample records fewer than 250,000 distinct CDR3 sequences, roughly 10% being singletons. Sequencing used blood, either unsorted or a sorted T cell fraction (not recorded which). Receptors originate from a male donor with ankylosing spondylitis or in good health (not recorded which).

This clonotype was counted at least ten times. The chain uses TRBV3-1 and TRBJ2-5; D is uncertain. Trimming left V 4 bases short and J 5 bases short, with 8 bases between. Germline V gene data show CDR1 as LGHDT and CDR2 as YNNKEL (reference sequence). The CDR3 runs to 12 residues. The CDR3 DNA is TGTGCCAGCAGCCGCCTCTCGGAGACCCAGTACTTC. Its translation: CASSRLSETQYF.

This clonotype was seen at least ten times. The gene calls are TRBV20-1 and TRBJ2-2, with 9 nucleotides matching TRBD2. Germline-derived CDR1 and CDR2 are DFQATT and SNEGSKA (reference sequence). J was trimmed by 2 bases and V by 2 bases; bases with no gene match: 6. The CDR3 is made up of 16 amino acids. CDR3: CSARPTSGLNTGELFF. DNA of the CDR3: TGCAGTGCTAGACCCACTAGCGGGCTTAACACCGGGGAGCTGTTTTTT.

The chain employs TRBV15 and TRBJ1-2; 12 bases match TRBD1. The V gene's germline CDR1 is LNHNV and CDR2 YYDKDF (reference sequence). This CDR3 has 20 amino acids. V lost 0 bases to trimming and J lost 1 base; unmatched junction nucleotides: 12. In DNA, the CDR3 is TGTGCCACCAGCAGAGATTTCCCGGGGGGGGACAGGGGGCTTAACTATGGCTACACCTTC. This codes for CATSRDFPGGDRGLNYGYTF.

The chain has TRBV29-1 and TRBJ2-5; D is ambiguous. V lost 4 bases and J 5 bases, leaving 17 bases between the germline ends. The germline CDR1 and CDR2 sequences are SQVTM and ANQGSEA. The CDR3 length is 14 residues. In DNA form, the CDR3 reads TGCAGCGTTGCCCCCCTGAACGGCCAGGAGACCCAGTACTTC. Translated: CSVAPLNGQETQYF.

The rearrangement uses TRBV25-1 and TRBJ1-2, with TRBD1 matching 7 bases. V dropped 6 bases and J dropped 7; count of bases not matched to a gene: 8. The length of the CDR3 is 13 residues. CDR1 and CDR2 (germline): MGHDK, SYGVNS. For the CDR3, the DNA is TGTGCCAGCAGCCGTCCACAGGGGTTTGGCTACACCTTC. It codes for CASSRPQGFGYTF.

This clonotype was observed at least ten times. The V call is TRBV20-1, the J call TRBJ2-3, with 7 bases lining up with TRBD1. This CDR3 region has 15 residues. CDR1 DFQATT and CDR2 SNEGSKA come from the germline V gene (reference sequence). After removal of 5 bases from V and 4 bases from J, the junction contained 12 bases not matched to a gene. The CDR3, as DNA: TGCAGTGCTCGAAGGGGGCGGGTTTCGCCAGATACGCAGTATTTT. It yields the protein CSARRGRVSPDTQYF.

This clonotype was observed many times. CDR3 in amino acids: CASSFYYTGELFF. In nucleotides, the CDR3 is TGTGCCAGCAGCTTTTATTACACCGGGGAGCTGTTTTTT. The chain couples TRBV7-2 to TRBJ2-2; unclear D gene. Germline loops: CDR1 SGHTA, CDR2 FQGNSA. The CDR3 contains 13 residues. V lost 3 bases, J lost 3 bases, and 5 bases lay in between.

This clonotype was recorded many times. This chain connects TRBV20-1 to TRBJ2-3; TRBD2 might be the D (6 bases). Between the trimmed V and J ends, which lost 0 bases and 4 bases, there was a span of 14 bases. This CDR3 region has 15 residues. Germline V gene lookup returns CDR1 DFQATT and CDR2 SNEGSKA (reference sequence). The CDR3 nucleotides are TGCAGTGCTAGAGATTGGGGGGTGGGGTCAGATACGCAGTATTTT. Translated: CSARDWGVGSDTQYF.

The chain is built from TRBV27 and TRBJ2-7; D not certain. Germline loops: CDR1 MNHEY, CDR2 SMNVEV (reference sequence). CDR3 length: 17 amino acids. The V and J ends lost 8 bases and 0 bases respectively, with 23 bases between them. The DNA of the CDR3 is TGTGCCAGCCCGACTTCCACCGTGGCAGGTAGCTCCTACGAGCAGTACTTC. Its protein product is CASPTSTVAGSSYEQYF.

V gene TRBV9 combines with J gene TRBJ2-2; 11 bases map to TRBD2. The V segment lost 2 bases and the J segment 4 bases; nucleotides outside the gene matches: 4. The CDR3 contains 16 residues. CDR1 and CDR2 (germline): SGDLS, YYNGEE. CDR3 in DNA: TGTGCCAGCAGCGTTGGGCTAGCGGGGGGCACCGGGGAGCTGTTTTTT. Its translation is CASSVGLAGGTGELFF.

Only a few counts were recorded for this clonotype. The rearrangement uses TRBV7-2 and TRBJ2-1, with TRBD2 matching over 9 bases. V was clipped by 5 bases and J by 7 bases; unmatched bases: 9. CDR1 SGHTA and CDR2 FQGNSA come from the germline V gene. The CDR3 extends over 15 amino acids. In nucleotides, the CDR3 is TGTGCCAGCAGCCTTAGCGGGGGACCGCATAATGAGCAGTTCTTC. Encoded protein: CASSLSGGPHNEQFF.

This clonotype came up many times. The chain recombines TRBV12-3 or TRBV12-4 with TRBJ2-2; 11 nucleotides match TRBD2. V was pared by 6 bases and J by 4 bases, with 7 bases of the junction left unmatched. The CDR3 is made up of 16 amino acids. The CDR3: CASSELAGGSTGELFF. The CDR3 DNA reads TGTGCCAGCAGCGAGCTAGCGGGGGGAAGCACCGGGGAGCTGTTTTTT.

The V call is TRBV27, the J call TRBJ2-1; TRBD1 matches 12 bases. V dropped 3 bases and J dropped 7; count of bases not matched to a gene: 10. The length of the CDR3 is 17 residues. Germline assignment: CDR1 MNHEY and CDR2 SMNVEV (reference sequence). CDR3 sequence: CASSLTPGQGAKNEQFF. DNA of the CDR3: TGTGCCAGCAGTTTGACACCGGGACAGGGGGCGAAGAATGAGCAGTTCTTC.

This clonotype was seen many times. CDR3 bases: TGTGCCACCAGTGACGGGAGCCTCGGGGAAGCTTTCTTT. Protein product: CATSDGSLGEAFF. The chain carries TRBV24-1 and TRBJ1-1; D is ambiguous. Trimming stripped 4 bases from V and 8 bases from J, with 13 bases between. Germline V gene lookup returns CDR1 KGHDR and CDR2 SFDVKD. The CDR3 contains 13 residues.

This clonotype was picked up a small number of times. The CDR3 DNA sequence: TGCAGTGCTAGCCCCAGGGGCAGGCGGTCTGCAGATACGCAGTATTTT. Translation gives CSASPRGRRSADTQYF. J is TRBJ2-3 and V is TRBV20-1, with D possibly matching TRBD1 (6 bases). CDR1 and CDR2 (germline): DFQATT, SNEGSKA (reference sequence). V shed 3 bases and J shed 4 bases, with 20 bases lying between them. The CDR3 sequence is 16 residues long.

The chain links TRBV7-2 to TRBJ1-1; D call uncertain. The CDR3 has 15 residues. CDR1 and CDR2 (germline): SGHTA, FQGNSA. Trimming took off 2 bases at V and 4 bases at J, with 14 bases between the two ends. CDR3 loop: CASSLYNGVSTEAFF. CDR3 DNA sequence: TGTGCCAGCAGCTTATATAACGGTGTCAGCACTGAAGCTTTCTTT.

The sample holds many counts of this clonotype. The rearrangement uses TRBV12-3 or TRBV12-4 and TRBJ2-2; D call uncertain. V lost 6 bases, J lost 5 bases, and 10 bases lay in between. The CDR3 runs to 13 residues. CDR3 protein: CASSPLETGELFF. The CDR3 nucleotides are TGTGCCAGCAGCCCCCTAGAGACCGGGGAGCTGTTTTTT.

This clonotype was recorded many times. The chain links TRBV7-9 to TRBJ2-3; tentative D call: TRBD2 (6 bases). V was shortened by 7 bases and J by 1 base, with 15 bases between the two germline ends. The CDR3 loop spans 15 amino acids. Germline V CDR1 and CDR2: SEHNR, FQNEAQ (reference sequence). The CDR3 bases are TGTGCCAGCACCGAACCCGGGACTGGCACAGATACGCAGTATTTT. Its translation is CASTEPGTGTDTQYF.

This clonotype occurred many times. The chain recombines TRBV7-6 with TRBJ1-1; the D is unclear. Germline-derived CDR1 and CDR2 are SGHVS and FNYEAQ. Deletions cut 5 bases from V and 0 bases from J, with 10 bases between. This CDR3 comprises 14 residues. The CDR3: CASSPSGMNTEAFF. The CDR3 DNA reads as TGTGCCAGCAGCCCAAGCGGGATGAACACTGAAGCTTTCTTT.